The text below deals with one T cell receptor (beta chain). The data are from a study of OX40 agonist ivuxolimab in advanced cancers. The method was immunoSEQ multiplex PCR; TCRdb's version includes in-frame clones alone and lacks a portion of them. There are about 83,000 clones in the sample; around 80% occur only once, and 1.5% to 2% lies in the top ten. The CDR3 runs 16 residues. Germline CDR1 SGHTA, CDR2 FQGNSA. Trimming pared 1 base from V and 4 bases from J, leaving 15 bases between. The starting material was CD4+ or CD8+ T cells sorted from blood, obtained in a trial of the OX40 agonist ivuxolimab. The rearrangement links TRBV7-2 to TRBJ2-3; D is possibly TRBD1 (5 bases). The sequence derives from an adult with an advanced solid tumor such as melanoma, head and neck, liver or kidney cancer. CDR3 sequence reads: CASSLGSGRVSDTQYF. CDR3 nucleotides: TGTGCCAGCAGCTTAGGTTCAGGGCGAGTTTCAGATACGCAGTATTTT.